This TCR beta chain was recovered during a study of T cells in Graves' hyperthyroidism and ophthalmopathy. This clonotype was picked up many times. This CDR3 contains 15 residues. Germline CDR1 DFQATT, CDR2 SNEGSKA (reference sequence). The J segment lost 4 bases and the V segment lost 4 bases, leaving 7 bases of the junction unmatched. Amplified TCR beta CDR3 regions derived from RNA transcripts. Initially, a first-round RT-PCR of the TCR CDR3 employed the HTBI primer set. TCRdb itself ran the multiplex PCR reads through MiXCR, one entry per CDR3 protein. Of roughly 99,000 distinct CDR3 sequences listed, 16% are singletons. Diagnosis rested on symptoms, serum thyroxine and TRAb, thyroid ultrasound, and orbital computed tomography.

The chain carries TRBV20-1 and TRBJ2-2; 9 positions agree with TRBD1. The TCR comes from a woman aged 45-60 years with Graves' hyperthyroidism. The specimen was blood. The DNA of the CDR3 is TGCAGTGCTATACCGGGACAGGGTGGCACCGGGGAGCTGTTTTTT. Translated, it gives CSAIPGQGGTGELFF.